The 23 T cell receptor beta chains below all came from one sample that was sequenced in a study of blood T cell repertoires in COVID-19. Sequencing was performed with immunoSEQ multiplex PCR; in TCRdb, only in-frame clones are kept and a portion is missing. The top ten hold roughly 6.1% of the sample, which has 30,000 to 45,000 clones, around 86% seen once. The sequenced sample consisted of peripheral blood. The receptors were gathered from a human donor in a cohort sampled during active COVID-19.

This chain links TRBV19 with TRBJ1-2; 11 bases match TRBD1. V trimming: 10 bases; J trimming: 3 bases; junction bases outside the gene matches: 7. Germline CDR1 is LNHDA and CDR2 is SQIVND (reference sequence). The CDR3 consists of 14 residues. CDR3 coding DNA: TGTGCCACCCATCGGGACAGGGGGTACTATGGCTACACCTTC. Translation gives CATHRDRGYYGYTF.

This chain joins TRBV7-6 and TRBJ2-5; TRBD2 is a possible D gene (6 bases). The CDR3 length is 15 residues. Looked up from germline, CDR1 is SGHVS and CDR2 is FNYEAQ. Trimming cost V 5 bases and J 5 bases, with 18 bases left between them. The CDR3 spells CASSPRGWVAETQYF. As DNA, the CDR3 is TGTGCCAGCAGCCCCCGGGGGTGGGTAGCGGAGACCCAGTACTTC.

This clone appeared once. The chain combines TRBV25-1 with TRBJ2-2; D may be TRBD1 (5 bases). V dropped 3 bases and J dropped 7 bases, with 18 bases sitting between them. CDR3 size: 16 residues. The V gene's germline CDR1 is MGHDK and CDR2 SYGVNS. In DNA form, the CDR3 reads TGTGCCAGCAGTGAGTCGGGCAGGGCAAGGGGCGGGGAGCTGTTTTTT. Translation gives CASSESGRARGGELFF.

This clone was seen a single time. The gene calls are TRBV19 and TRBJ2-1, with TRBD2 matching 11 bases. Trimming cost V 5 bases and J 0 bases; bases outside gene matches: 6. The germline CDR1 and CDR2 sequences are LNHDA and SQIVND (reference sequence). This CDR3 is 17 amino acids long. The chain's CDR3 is CASSLDGLAGSYNEQFF. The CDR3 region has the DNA TGTGCCAGTAGTCTCGATGGACTAGCGGGCTCCTACAATGAGCAGTTCTTC.

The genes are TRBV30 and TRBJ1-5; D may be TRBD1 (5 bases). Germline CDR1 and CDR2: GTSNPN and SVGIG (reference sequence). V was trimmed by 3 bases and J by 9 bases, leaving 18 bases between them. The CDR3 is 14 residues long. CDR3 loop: CAWSPGTSGRPQHF. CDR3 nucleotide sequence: TGTGCCTGGAGCCCCGGGACGTCCGGGAGGCCCCAGCATTTT.

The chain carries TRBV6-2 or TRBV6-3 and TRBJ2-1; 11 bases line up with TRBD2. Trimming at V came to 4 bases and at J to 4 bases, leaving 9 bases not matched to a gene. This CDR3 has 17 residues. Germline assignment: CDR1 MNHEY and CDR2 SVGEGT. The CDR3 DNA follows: TGTGCCAGCAGTTTGAGGACTAGCGGGCCCATTTACAATGAGCAGTTCTTC. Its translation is CASSLRTSGPIYNEQFF.

DNA for the CDR3: TGTGCCAGCAGTTTATGCCCACCGGGACAGAAGATTAGGGATTTTTGGCCCCAGCATTTT. Its protein product is CASSLCPPGQKIRDFWPQHF. The rearrangement links TRBV27 to TRBJ1-5; 7 positions match TRBD1. The germline gives CDR1 MNHEY, CDR2 SMNVEV (reference sequence). Trimming at V came to 1 base and at J to 9 bases, leaving 24 bases not matched to a gene. CDR3 length: 20 amino acids.

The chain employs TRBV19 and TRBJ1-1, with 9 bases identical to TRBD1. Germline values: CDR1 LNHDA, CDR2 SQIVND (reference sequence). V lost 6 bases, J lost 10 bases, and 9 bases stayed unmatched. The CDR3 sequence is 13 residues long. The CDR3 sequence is CASSPGDRGRAFF. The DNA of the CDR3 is TGTGCCAGTAGCCCCGGCGACAGGGGGAGAGCTTTCTTT.

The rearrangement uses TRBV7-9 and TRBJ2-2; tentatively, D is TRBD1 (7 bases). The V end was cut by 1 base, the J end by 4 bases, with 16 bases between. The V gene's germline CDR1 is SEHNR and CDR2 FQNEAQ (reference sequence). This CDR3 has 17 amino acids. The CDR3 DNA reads TGTGCCAGCAGCTTAGGGCGGGACAGTGGGACCACCGGGGAGCTGTTTTTT. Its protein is CASSLGRDSGTTGELFF.

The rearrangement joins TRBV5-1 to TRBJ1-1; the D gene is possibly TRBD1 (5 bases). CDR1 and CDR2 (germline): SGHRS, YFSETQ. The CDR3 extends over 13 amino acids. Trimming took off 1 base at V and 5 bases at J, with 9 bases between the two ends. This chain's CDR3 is CASSLLEGTEAFF. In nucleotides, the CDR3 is TGCGCCAGCAGCTTGTTGGAGGGGACTGAAGCTTTCTTT.

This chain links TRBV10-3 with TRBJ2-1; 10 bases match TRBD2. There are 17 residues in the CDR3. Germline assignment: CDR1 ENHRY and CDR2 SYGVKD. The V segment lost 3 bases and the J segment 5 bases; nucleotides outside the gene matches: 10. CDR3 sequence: CAISDERGGFHHNEQFF. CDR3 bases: TGTGCCATCAGTGATGAGCGGGGGGGCTTTCATCACAATGAGCAGTTCTTC.

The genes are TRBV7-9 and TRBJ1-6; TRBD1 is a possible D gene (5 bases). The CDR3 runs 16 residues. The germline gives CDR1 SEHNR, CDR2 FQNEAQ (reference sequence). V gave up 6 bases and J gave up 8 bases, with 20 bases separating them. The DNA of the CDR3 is TGTGCCAGCAGGTCAAGGGGTTCGAGTCCAGATTCACCCCTCCACTTT. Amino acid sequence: CASRSRGSSPDSPLHF.

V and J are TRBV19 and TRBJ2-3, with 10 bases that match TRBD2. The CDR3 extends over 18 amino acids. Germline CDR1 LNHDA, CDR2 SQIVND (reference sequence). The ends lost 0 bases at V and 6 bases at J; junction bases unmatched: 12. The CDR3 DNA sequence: TGTGCCAGTAGTATAGAACCTAGCGGGAGTTCTTATATCGATACGCAGTATTTT. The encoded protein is CASSIEPSGSSYIDTQYF.

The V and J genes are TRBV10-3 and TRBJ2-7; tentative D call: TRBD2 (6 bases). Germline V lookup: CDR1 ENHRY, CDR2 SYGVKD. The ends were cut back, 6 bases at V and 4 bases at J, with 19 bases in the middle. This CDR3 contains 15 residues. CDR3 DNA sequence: TGTGCCATCAGGGTGGTAGCGGCAGAAAATTACGAGCAGTACTTC. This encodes CAIRVVAAENYEQYF.

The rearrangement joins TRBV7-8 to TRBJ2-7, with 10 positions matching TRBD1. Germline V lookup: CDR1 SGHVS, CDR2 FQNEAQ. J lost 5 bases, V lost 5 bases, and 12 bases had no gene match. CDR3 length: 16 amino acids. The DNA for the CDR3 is TGTGCCAGCAGCCTACTACCGGGACAGGGGATTCACGAGCAGTACTTC. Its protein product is CASSLLPGQGIHEQYF.

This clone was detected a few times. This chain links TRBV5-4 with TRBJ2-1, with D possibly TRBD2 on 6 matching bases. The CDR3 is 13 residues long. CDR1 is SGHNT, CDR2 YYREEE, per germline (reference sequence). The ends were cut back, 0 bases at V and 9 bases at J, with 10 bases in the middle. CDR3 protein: CASSLGNGGEQFF. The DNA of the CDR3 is TGTGCCAGCAGCTTGGGGAACGGGGGTGAGCAGTTCTTC.

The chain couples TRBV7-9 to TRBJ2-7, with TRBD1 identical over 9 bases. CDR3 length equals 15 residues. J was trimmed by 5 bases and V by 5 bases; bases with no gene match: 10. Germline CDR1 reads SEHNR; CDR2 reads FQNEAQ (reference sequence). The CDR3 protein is CASSRHTGGFDEQYF. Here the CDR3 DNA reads TGTGCCAGCAGCCGCCATACAGGGGGCTTCGACGAGCAGTACTTC. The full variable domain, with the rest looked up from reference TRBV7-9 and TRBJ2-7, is DTGVSQNPRHKITKRGQNVTFRCDPISEHNRLYWYRQTLGQGPEFLTYFQNEAQLEKSRLLSDRFSAERPKGSFSTLEIQRTEQGDSAMYLCASSRHTGGFDEQYFGPGTRLTVT.

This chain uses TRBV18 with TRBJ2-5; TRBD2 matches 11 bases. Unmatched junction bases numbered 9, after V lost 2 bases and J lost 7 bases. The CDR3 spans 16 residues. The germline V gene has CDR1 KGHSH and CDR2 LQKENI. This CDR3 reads CASSPTGTSGAGTQYF. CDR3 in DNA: TGTGCCAGCTCACCAACGGGGACTAGCGGCGCGGGGACCCAGTACTTC.

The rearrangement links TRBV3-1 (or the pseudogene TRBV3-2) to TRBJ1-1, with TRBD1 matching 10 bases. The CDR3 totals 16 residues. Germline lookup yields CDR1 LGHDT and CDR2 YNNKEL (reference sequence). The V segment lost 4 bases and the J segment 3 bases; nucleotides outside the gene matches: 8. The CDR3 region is CASSPRDRGLDTEAFF. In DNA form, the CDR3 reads TGTGCCAGCAGCCCCCGGGACAGGGGATTGGACACTGAAGCTTTCTTT.

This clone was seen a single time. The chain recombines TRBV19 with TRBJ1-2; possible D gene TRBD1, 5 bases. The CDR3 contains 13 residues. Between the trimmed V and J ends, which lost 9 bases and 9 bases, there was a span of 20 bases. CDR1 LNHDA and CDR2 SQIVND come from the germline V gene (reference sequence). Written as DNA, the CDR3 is TGTGCCAGCGCCTCCGGGGGTCTCTACAGCTACACCTTC. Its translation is CASASGGLYSYTF.

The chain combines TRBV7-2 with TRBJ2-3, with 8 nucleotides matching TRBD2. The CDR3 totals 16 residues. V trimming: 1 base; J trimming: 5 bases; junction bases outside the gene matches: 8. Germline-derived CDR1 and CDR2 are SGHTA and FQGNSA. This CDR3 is CASSLEAGGRLDTQYF. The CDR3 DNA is TGTGCCAGCAGCTTAGAGGCGGGAGGCCGACTAGATACGCAGTATTTT.

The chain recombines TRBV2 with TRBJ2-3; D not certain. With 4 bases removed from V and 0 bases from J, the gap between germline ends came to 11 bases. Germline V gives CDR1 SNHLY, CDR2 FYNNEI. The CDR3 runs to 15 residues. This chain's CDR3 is CASSATAVSTDTQYF. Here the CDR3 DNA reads TGTGCCAGCAGTGCGACCGCGGTCAGCACAGATACGCAGTATTTT.

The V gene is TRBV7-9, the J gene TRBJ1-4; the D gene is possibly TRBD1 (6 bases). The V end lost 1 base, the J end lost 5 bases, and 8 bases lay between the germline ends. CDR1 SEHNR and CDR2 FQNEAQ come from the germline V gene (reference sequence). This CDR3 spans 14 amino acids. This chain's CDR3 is CASSLDRANEKLFF. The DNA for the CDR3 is TGTGCCAGCAGCTTAGACAGGGCAAATGAAAAACTGTTTTTT.